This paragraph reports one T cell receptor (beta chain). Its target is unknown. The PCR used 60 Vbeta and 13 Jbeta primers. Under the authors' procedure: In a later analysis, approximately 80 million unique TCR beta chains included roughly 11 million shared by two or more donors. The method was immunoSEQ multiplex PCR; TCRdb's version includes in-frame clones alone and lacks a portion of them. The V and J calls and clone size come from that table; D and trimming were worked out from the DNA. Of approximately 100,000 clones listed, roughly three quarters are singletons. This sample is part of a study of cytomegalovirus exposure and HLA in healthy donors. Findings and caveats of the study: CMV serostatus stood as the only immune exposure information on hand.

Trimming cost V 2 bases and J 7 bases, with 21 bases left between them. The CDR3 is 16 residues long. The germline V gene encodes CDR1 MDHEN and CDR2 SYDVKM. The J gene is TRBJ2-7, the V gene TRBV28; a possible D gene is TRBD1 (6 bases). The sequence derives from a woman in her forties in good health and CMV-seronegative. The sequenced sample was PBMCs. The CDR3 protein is CASSLAVDRRLGEQYF. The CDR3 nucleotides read TGTGCCAGCAGTTTAGCTGTGGACAGACGTCTCGGGGAGCAGTACTTC. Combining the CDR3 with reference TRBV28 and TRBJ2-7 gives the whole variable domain DVKVTQSSRYLVKRTGEKVFLECVQDMDHENMFWYRQDPGLGLRLIYFSYDVKMKEKGDIPEGYSVSREKKERFSLILESASTNQTSMYLCASSLAVDRRLGEQYFGPGTRLTVT.